The 27 T cell receptor beta chains below come from one sample, sequenced in a study of CD8+ T cells in alopecia areata. Stated treatment: oral pan-JAK inhibitor, 5-10 mg twice daily. Sequencing relied on a cDNA template that was reverse transcribed from extracted RNA. Some clones are missing from TCRdb's copy, which holds only in-frame ones; the method was immunoSEQ multiplex PCR. The table includes some 150,000 clones, about 61% detected once. The sample consisted of CD4+ T cells sorted from blood, taken between weeks 55 and 65, from a patient treated with tofacitinib. These receptors were taken from a human donor with alopecia areata.

V gene TRBV29-1 combines with J gene TRBJ1-1; no firm D call. Trimming pared 4 bases from V and 1 base from J, leaving 13 bases between. The CDR3 consists of 14 residues. Germline CDR1 SQVTM, CDR2 ANQGSEA. CDR3 DNA sequence: TGCAGCGTTGTCGGCTCGACGGGGAACACTGAAGCTTTCTTT. Protein sequence: CSVVGSTGNTEAFF.

This clone was observed once. The V gene is TRBV5-1, the J gene TRBJ1-6; 7 bases fit TRBD1. Germline V lookup: CDR1 SGHRS, CDR2 YFSETQ. The CDR3 runs to 16 residues. With 4 bases clipped from V and 9 bases from J, the junction kept 13 bases outside the gene matches. CDR3 loop: CASSPGTVSRSSPLHF. The CDR3 DNA reads TGCGCCAGCAGCCCAGGGACAGTGTCCCGGAGTTCACCCCTCCACTTT.

This clone showed up just once. The gene calls are TRBV29-1 and TRBJ2-5; D is undetermined. Trimming cost V 7 bases and J 5 bases, with 11 bases left between them. From germline, CDR1 is SQVTM and CDR2 ANQGSEA. CDR3 length equals 11 residues. Here the CDR3 DNA reads TGCAGCGCCGGACGGAGTGAGACCCAGTACTTC. This codes for CSAGRSETQYF.

The V and J genes are TRBV4-2 and TRBJ2-6; no clear D. Looked up from germline, CDR1 is LGHNA and CDR2 is YNFKEQ. The CDR3 has 16 amino acids. The V gene lost 4 bases and the J gene lost 3 bases, with 13 bases spanning the gap. DNA of the CDR3: TGTGCCAGCAGCCCCCACCCGGAGCGTGGGGCCAACGTCCTGACTTTC. This encodes CASSPHPERGANVLTF.

This clone was counted between two and nine times. The chain uses TRBV7-2 and TRBJ1-5; no clear D. Germline V gene data show CDR1 as SGHTA and CDR2 as FQGNSA. V lost 4 bases to trimming and J lost 0 bases, with 10 bases between them. CDR3 size: 15 residues. CDR3 nucleotides: TGTGCCAGCAGCTCGAACAGCTATAGCAATCAGCCCCAGCATTTT. Its protein product is CASSSNSYSNQPQHF.

J is TRBJ2-5 and V is TRBV6-6; perhaps TRBD2 as D (6 bases). The germline CDR1 and CDR2 sequences are MNHNY and SVGAGI (reference sequence). CDR3 length equals 13 residues. Trimming removed 6 bases from V and 4 bases from J, with 12 bases in between. CDR3 sequence reads: CASRRLVRETQYF. CDR3 DNA: TGTGCCAGCAGGAGACTAGTACGAGAGACCCAGTACTTC.

V usage is TRBV7-2 and J usage is TRBJ1-6; D remains unclear. V was clipped by 5 bases and J by 7 bases, with 15 bases between them. Germline CDR1 reads SGHTA; CDR2 reads FQGNSA. The CDR3 consists of 15 residues. CDR3 DNA: TGTGCCAGCAGCCCCACTACGGGCCTGAATTCACCCCTCCACTTT. It encodes CASSPTTGLNSPLHF.

V is TRBV23-1 and J is TRBJ1-5; D is unresolved. TRBV23-1 is an open reading frame whose function is uncertain. V was clipped by 9 bases and J by 6 bases, with 12 bases between them. The CDR3 covers 12 residues. The CDR3 loop reads CARERTGQPQHF. The CDR3 nucleotides are TGCGCCAGGGAAAGGACGGGTCAGCCCCAGCATTTT.

The CDR3 protein is CASSSISSMNTEAFF. Here the CDR3 DNA reads TGCGCCAGCAGCTCGATTAGCAGCATGAACACTGAAGCTTTCTTT. V and J are TRBV5-1 and TRBJ1-1; D not certain. V lost 3 bases and J lost 0, with 12 bases in between. This CDR3 is built from 15 residues. Per germline, CDR1 SGHRS and CDR2 YFSETQ.

This clone was seen a handful of times. The chain links TRBV29-1 to TRBJ1-4; 8 bases are shared with TRBD1. Germline V gene data show CDR1 as SQVTM and CDR2 as ANQGSEA. The CDR3 is made up of 13 amino acids. J gave up 3 bases and V 7 bases, and 4 bases lay outside the gene matches. Here the CDR3 DNA reads TGCAGCGGAGGACAGGGCCCTAATGAAAAACTGTTTTTT. Residues: CSGGQGPNEKLFF.

The rearrangement uses TRBV5-1 and TRBJ2-3; D uncertain. The CDR3 contains 16 residues. Germline V gene lookup returns CDR1 SGHRS and CDR2 YFSETQ. V lost 0 bases to trimming and J lost 1 base, with 12 bases between them. The CDR3 sequence: CASSLGARPGTDTQYF. CDR3 nucleotide sequence: TGCGCCAGCAGCTTGGGGGCCAGACCTGGCACAGATACGCAGTATTTT.

CDR3 in amino acids: CASSWNNSPLHF. As DNA, the CDR3 is TGCGCCAGCAGCTGGAATAATTCACCCCTCCACTTT. This sequence joins TRBV4-1 and TRBJ1-6, with D unresolved. The CDR3 is made up of 12 amino acids. CDR1 and CDR2 from the germline V gene are MGHRA and YSYEKL. V dropped 5 bases and J dropped 5 bases, with 4 bases sitting between them.

In its sample, this clone was seen a few times. The chain uses TRBV6-5 and TRBJ1-1; D is undetermined. CDR1 and CDR2 (germline): MNHEY, SVGAGI. The CDR3 has 12 amino acids. V lost 7 bases and J 1 base, leaving 7 bases between the germline ends. DNA of the CDR3: TGTGCCAGCACCGACACGAACACTGAAGCTTTCTTT. Its translation is CASTDTNTEAFF.

The table lists this clone with a few counts. J is TRBJ2-1 and V is TRBV29-1; D tentatively fits TRBD1 or TRBD2 (5 bases each). This CDR3 comprises 13 residues. Trimming left V 6 bases short and J 3 bases short, with 12 bases between. CDR1 SQVTM and CDR2 ANQGSEA come from the germline V gene. As DNA, the CDR3 is TGCAGCGTAAGGGACGGTGGCTACAATGAGCAGTTCTTC. This encodes CSVRDGGYNEQFF.

The chain has TRBV7-2 and TRBJ2-1; TRBD2 agrees at 10 bases. The ends lost 4 bases at V and 4 bases at J; junction bases unmatched: 10. This CDR3 is built from 17 residues. Looked up from germline, CDR1 is SGHTA and CDR2 is FQGNSA. The CDR3 sequence: CASSSPSSGGPYNEQFF. Written as DNA, the CDR3 is TGTGCCAGCAGCTCCCCATCTAGCGGGGGCCCTTACAATGAGCAGTTCTTC.

This clone was recorded a few times. The chain couples TRBV18 to TRBJ2-7; no clear D gene. The germline V gene encodes CDR1 KGHSH and CDR2 LQKENI. CDR3 length equals 14 residues. Trimming stripped 3 bases from V and 2 bases from J, with 11 bases between. The CDR3 nucleotides read TGTGCCAGCTCACCCCCTGAATTGCCCTACGAGCAGTACTTC. Protein product: CASSPPELPYEQYF.

The chain combines TRBV19 with TRBJ1-1; 7 bases are shared with TRBD1. Trimming at V came to 4 bases and at J to 0 bases, leaving 8 bases not matched to a gene. Germline lookup yields CDR1 LNHDA and CDR2 SQIVND (reference sequence). The CDR3 totals 16 residues. Here the CDR3 reads CASSRGEQGMNTEAFF. DNA of the CDR3: TGTGCCAGTAGTAGAGGGGAACAGGGGATGAACACTGAAGCTTTCTTT.

This clone was detected a few times. The chain carries TRBV7-9 and TRBJ2-5; D is tentatively TRBD1 or TRBD2 (6 bases each). Looked up from germline, CDR1 is SEHNR and CDR2 is FQNEAQ (reference sequence). The V end was cut by 5 bases, the J end by 2 bases, with 12 bases between. The CDR3 has 14 amino acids. The CDR3 here is CASSPGAVQETQYF. The CDR3 nucleotides are TGTGCCAGCAGCCCGGGGGCAGTACAAGAGACCCAGTACTTC.

The chain joins TRBV27 to TRBJ1-2, with no clear D. V lost 2 bases and J 4 bases, leaving 8 bases between the germline ends. The CDR3 sequence is 13 residues long. CDR1 is MNHEY and CDR2 is SMNVEV in the germline V gene (reference sequence). The DNA of the CDR3 is TGTGCCAGCAGTTTAAACCCTTCCTATGGCTACACCTTC. Translating gives CASSLNPSYGYTF.

The chain joins TRBV29-1 to TRBJ1-2; no definite D call. V lost 5 bases, J lost 2 bases, and 9 bases lay in between. Germline values: CDR1 SQVTM, CDR2 ANQGSEA. CDR3 length equals 12 residues. CDR3 sequence reads: CSVTSSNYGYTF. The CDR3 nucleotides are TGCAGCGTTACGTCCTCCAACTATGGCTACACCTTC.

V and J are TRBV2 and TRBJ1-5; 7 bases agree with TRBD1. The CDR3 has 14 residues. Germline assignment: CDR1 SNHLY and CDR2 FYNNEI. The ends lost 4 bases at V and 2 bases at J; junction bases unmatched: 2. CDR3 sequence (DNA): TGTGCCAGCAGTGGTACAGGGGGCAATCAGCCCCAGCATTTT. Translation gives CASSGTGGNQPQHF.

This clone was seen only a few times. The gene calls are TRBV6-1 and TRBJ1-1; D gene ambiguous. Germline-derived CDR1 and CDR2 are MNHNS and SASEGT. This CDR3 contains 13 residues. Trimming took off 2 bases at V and 5 bases at J, with 9 bases between the two ends. DNA of the CDR3: TGTGCCAGCAGTGAACAGGTAAAAACTGAAGCTTTCTTT. Encoded protein: CASSEQVKTEAFF.

This clone showed up many times. J is TRBJ2-1 and V is TRBV15, with 7 positions matching TRBD2. The trim removed 1 base at V and 6 bases at J, leaving 3 bases unmatched. CDR3 size: 14 residues. The V gene's germline CDR1 is LNHNV and CDR2 YYDKDF (reference sequence). CDR3 bases: TGTGCCACCAGCAGAGTCGGGGGGATCAATGAGCAGTTCTTC. It codes for CATSRVGGINEQFF.

The rearrangement joins TRBV6-6 to TRBJ1-2; maybe TRBD1 (6 bases). The V and J ends lost 4 bases and 8 bases respectively, with 14 bases between them. Germline lookup yields CDR1 MNHNY and CDR2 SVGAGI (reference sequence). The CDR3 totals 13 residues. The CDR3 DNA reads TGTGCCAGCAGTTTGACAGGTCTAGAGGGCTACACCTTC. This codes for CASSLTGLEGYTF.

There are a few counts of this clone. This sequence joins TRBV29-1 and TRBJ2-3; TRBD1 aligns across 8 bases. The trim removed 5 bases at V and 4 bases at J, leaving 5 bases unmatched. CDR1 is SQVTM, CDR2 ANQGSEA, per germline. This CDR3 has 13 amino acids. This chain's CDR3 is CSVLTGVADTQYF. CDR3 DNA: TGCAGCGTTCTGACAGGGGTGGCAGATACGCAGTATTTT.

The rearrangement joins TRBV7-9 to TRBJ1-2; 9 positions agree with TRBD1. Germline V gene sequence: CDR1 SEHNR, CDR2 FQNEAQ (reference sequence). Trimming took 0 bases from V and 7 from J; bases not matched to a gene: 9. The CDR3 is made up of 16 amino acids. CDR3: CASSLAIPGTGPGYTF. The CDR3 DNA reads as TGTGCCAGCAGCTTAGCGATCCCCGGGACAGGGCCTGGCTACACCTTC. Full variable domain (outside the CDR3, taken from reference TRBV7-9 and TRBJ1-2): DTGVSQNPRHKITKRGQNVTFRCDPISEHNRLYWYRQTLGQGPEFLTYFQNEAQLEKSRLLSDRFSAERPKGSFSTLEIQRTEQGDSAMYLCASSLAIPGTGPGYTFGSGTRLTVV.

Only a few counts were recorded for this clone. The chain has TRBV29-1 and TRBJ2-3; possibly TRBD2 for D (6 bases). The CDR3 extends over 12 amino acids. Germline lookup yields CDR1 SQVTM and CDR2 ANQGSEA. V was clipped by 4 bases and J by 4 bases, with 9 bases between them. CDR3 region: CSVAEGSDTQYF. CDR3 nucleotide sequence: TGCAGCGTTGCGGAGGGGTCAGATACGCAGTATTTT.